Listed here are 10 T cell receptor beta chains from one sample, sequenced in a study of blood T cell repertoires in COVID-19. Libraries were prepared by immunoSEQ multiplex PCR; TCRdb keeps only in-frame clonotypes and omits some of them. The sample carries around 190,000 clones, under 90% recorded once. The material sequenced was peripheral blood. These TCRs come from a man aged 55 to 70 with acute or convalescent COVID-19.

The chain employs TRBV3-1 (or the pseudogene TRBV3-2) and TRBJ1-1; TRBD1 matches at 11 bases. J gave up 4 bases and V 5 bases, and 3 bases lay outside the gene matches. Germline CDR1 LGHDT, CDR2 YNNKEL (reference sequence). The CDR3 has 14 residues. This chain's CDR3 is CASSGTGGGTEAFF. The CDR3 DNA is TGTGCCAGCAGCGGGACAGGGGGGGGCACTGAAGCTTTCTTT.

This sequence joins TRBV5-1 and TRBJ1-5, with 9 bases matching TRBD1. The CDR3 sequence is 17 residues long. Trimming took 3 bases from V and 3 from J; bases not matched to a gene: 10. Germline V gene data show CDR1 as SGHRS and CDR2 as YFSETQ. The CDR3 nucleotides are TGCGCCAGCAGCTGGGGTCCGGGACAGGGACTCAATCAGCCCCAGCATTTT. As protein: CASSWGPGQGLNQPQHF.

The chain links TRBV7-9 to TRBJ1-2; 9 nucleotides agree with TRBD1. V dropped 5 bases and J dropped 2; count of bases not matched to a gene: 12. The CDR3 is 17 residues long. Germline V CDR1 and CDR2: SEHNR, FQNEAQ (reference sequence). In nucleotides, the CDR3 is TGTGCCAGCAGCCCCAGGACAGGGGACGCATCGAACTATGGCTACACCTTC. This encodes CASSPRTGDASNYGYTF.

The chain has TRBV6-6 and TRBJ1-2; D is perhaps TRBD1 (5 bases). Trimming took off 2 bases at V and 5 bases at J, with 9 bases between the two ends. The germline gives CDR1 MNHNY, CDR2 SVGAGI (reference sequence). This CDR3 region has 13 residues. The CDR3 sequence: CASSYDQGYGYTF. The DNA for the CDR3 is TGTGCCAGCAGTTACGACCAGGGATATGGCTACACCTTC.

The chain recombines TRBV19 with TRBJ2-3; the match to TRBD1 covers 8 bases. Germline loops: CDR1 LNHDA, CDR2 SQIVND (reference sequence). The CDR3 sequence is 14 residues long. Losses at the gene ends were 9 bases for V and 2 bases for J; bases not matched to a gene: 7. DNA of the CDR3: TGTGCCAGCTCCCGGGACAGGCTCACAGATACGCAGTATTTT. Translating gives CASSRDRLTDTQYF.

The J gene is TRBJ2-3, the V gene TRBV9, with D possibly TRBD2 on 6 matching bases. V gave up 3 bases and J gave up 2 bases, with 10 bases separating them. CDR3 length: 14 amino acids. Germline lookup yields CDR1 SGDLS and CDR2 YYNGEE. CDR3: CASSERASTDTQYF. CDR3 sequence (DNA): TGTGCCAGCAGCGAGCGGGCCTCCACAGATACGCAGTATTTT.

This chain connects TRBV7-3 to TRBJ2-1; 7 bases are a match to TRBD2. The CDR3 loop spans 14 amino acids. The junction had 7 bases not matched to a gene; V was cut back by 5 bases and J by 6 bases. Germline-derived CDR1 and CDR2 are SGHTA and FQGTGA. CDR3 region: CASSQSGIGNEQFF. CDR3 bases: TGTGCCAGCAGCCAGAGCGGGATCGGCAATGAGCAGTTCTTC.

The genes are TRBV5-4 and TRBJ1-3; D is unclear. The CDR3 contains 14 residues. The V gene lost 0 bases and the J gene lost 8 bases, with 12 bases spanning the gap. Germline values: CDR1 SGHNT, CDR2 YYREEE (reference sequence). CDR3 amino acids: CASSLELSGHTIYF. Written as DNA, the CDR3 is TGTGCCAGCAGCTTGGAGCTGAGCGGGCACACCATATATTTT.

The chain links TRBV5-1 to TRBJ2-2; tentatively, D is TRBD2 (6 bases). V lost 4 bases, J lost 3 bases, and 13 bases lay in between. CDR3 size: 15 residues. Per germline, CDR1 SGHRS and CDR2 YFSETQ. For the CDR3, the DNA is TGCGCCAGCAGCCATCGCGGGGACGACACCGGGGAGCTGTTTTTT. Encoded protein: CASSHRGDDTGELFF.

V gene TRBV6-1 combines with J gene TRBJ1-1; 9 nucleotides agree with TRBD1. Per the germline V gene, CDR1 is MNHNS and CDR2 is SASEGT. CDR3 length: 18 residues. V gave up 2 bases and J gave up 4 bases; unmatched junction bases: 14. The CDR3 DNA follows: TGTGCCAGCAGTGAATCGAACTTTTACAGGGGGCAGGGCACTGAAGCTTTCTTT. Translation: CASSESNFYRGQGTEAFF.